This T cell receptor beta chain originates from a study of beta chain features in type 1 diabetes (dated by TCRdb to between 2017 and 2018). Concerning the study at large: Patients and healthy donors did not differ in mean age, gender distribution, total cell number or subset yield. Regulatory and stem cell-like memory subsets were obtained from only 8 patients and about eight healthy donors, while naive and central memory subsets were obtained from all 28 donors. A total of approximately 100 million sorted cells were examined across all samples, and the number of cells per subset was strongly correlated with RNA yield. In the study, TCRB repertoires of sorted circulating CD4+ T cell subsets from recently diagnosed type 1 diabetes patients were compared with those of matched healthy donors.

Comment on this clone: Its antigen is still unknown. There are no base qualities to consult, and no much larger clone falls within one base.

Trimming at the junction amounts to 1 base on V and 4 bases on J, and the germline ends lie 17 bases apart. From cysteine to phenylalanine, the CDR3 is 16 amino acids long. Only the CDR3 part of the read is kept: 48 bases, read in frame from the first base. CDR1 and CDR2 were assigned from the germline V gene (reference sequence) as GTSNPN and SVGIG. The entire isolated RNA was reverse transcribed using the High Capacity cDNA Reverse Transcription Kit, and thus expressed TCRB transcripts were sequenced. Naive, central memory and regulatory T cell samples underwent deep immunoSEQ sequencing, averaging around 3.9 million total reads per sample. Sorted cells were lysed in RLT buffer and RNA was extracted with DNase-treated RNeasy Micro or Mini kits, depending on cell number. To prevent cross-contamination, each cell subset was processed individually, whereas patient and healthy donor samples were processed jointly. Using the immunoSEQ multiplex PCR, TCRB sequences were amplified from cDNA into 87-bp fragments spanning the CDR3 region. The amplicons were sequenced using the Illumina HiSeq platform. The paper's data handling went like this. PCR bias was corrected computationally using synthetic template baselines, and reads within Hamming distance 2 were collapsed, with unmergeable singletons discarded. Reads were aligned against IMGT so that V, D and J genes, CDR3 length and insertions or deletions at six rearrangement sites could be assigned. Within each subset, clonotype counts were normalized to the number of sorted cells before true diversity and Gini coefficients were calculated with the tcR R package. Repertoire sharing was quantified using the overlap coefficient calculated on TCRB nucleotide sequences. As a proxy for the pre-selection repertoire, out-of-frame TCRB sequences from naive cells were analyzed. Here the immuneACCESS table is served through TCRdb, limited to in-frame sequences with V and J called. Missing clones are a known gap in these copies; in checked studies unresolved V genes cover under half, and the rest lacks a known reason. V and J calls and clone size are as listed in that table; D and trimming were resolved from the DNA. The sample table contains under 450,000 clones; only one count was recorded for about 15% of them. The ten biggest clones cover 0.035% to 0.04% of the sample.

From each donor, a single peripheral blood sample of 90 to 150 mL on average was drawn into heparinised tubes. Naive, central memory, regulatory and stem cell-like memory CD4+ T cells were sorted on a BD FACSAria II using a panel including CD45RO, CCR7, CD25, CD127, CD95 and CD27. Purity was above 98% for every sorted population. PBMCs were separated immediately by Lymphoprep density gradient centrifugation and were stained directly, without being cultured. So that batch effects would be minimized, each experiment stained and sorted samples in pairs, pairing one healthy donor with one patient. General study outcomes and caveats: At VDJ recombination sites, type 1 diabetes patients had fewer insertions and more deleted nucleotides, which implies abnormalities in thymic rearrangement. Naive, central memory and regulatory TCRB repertoires appeared more similar among patients than among healthy donors. Type 1 diabetes patients showed a moderate but significant shortening of TCRB CDR3 length in all four CD4+ subsets. Shorter templates might be favored by PCR, yet because patient and control samples were amplified and corrected together, any such skew would affect both groups equally. Sequencing cDNA rather than genomic DNA could over-represent highly expressing activated cells, although activation and CD3 levels did not differ between groups. HLA sub-analyses involved small numbers of individuals, so any influence of HLA type on TCRB rearrangement remained unresolved.

The chain couples TRBV30 to TRBJ2-1; the D gene identity is not certain. The origin of this receptor is a man aged 25-40 years in good health. Sequencing was done on a sample of naive CD4+ T cells from blood. According to the study, the label for this sample's cell subset or site signals: true naive CD4+ T cells. The CDR3 loop reads CAWSDSWATAYNEQFF. The DNA sequence is as follows: TGTGCCTGGAGTGATTCATGGGCGACCGCTTACAATGAGCAGTTCTTC.